Sequencing of this T cell receptor (beta chain) was carried out in a study of blood T cell repertoires in COVID-19. Study-level information: Material from acute and convalescent COVID-19 was sourced from the United States, Italy and Spain. In each case, the material was cDNA or gDNA derived from T cells, B-cell-depleted T cells, or PBMCs.

This clone was detected a few times. Sequencing was performed with immunoSEQ multiplex PCR; in TCRdb, only in-frame clones are kept and a portion is missing. Of around 120,000 clones listed, about 77% are singletons. Per the germline V gene, CDR1 is SGHTA and CDR2 is FQGNSA. V shed 1 base and J shed 4 bases, with 10 bases lying between them. The CDR3 is 15 amino acids. The TCR originated in a human donor in a cohort sampled during active COVID-19. This chain links TRBV7-2 with TRBJ2-2; D may be TRBD1 (6 bases). The sequenced sample consisted of peripheral blood. DNA of the CDR3: TGTGCCAGCAGCTTAGGAGGACAGATCACCGGGGAGCTGTTTTTT. Translating gives CASSLGGQITGELFF.